Below are 25 T cell receptor beta chains sequenced from a single sample in a study of shared clonotypes between healthy human individuals. The naive CD8 population came from CD45RO-negative cells selected for CCR7, without terminally differentiated effector memory CD45RA+ cells. Measured with immunoSEQ multiplex PCR; TCRdb has only the in-frame clones, and not every one. The table shows 550,000 to 750,000 clones, with 90% to 95% occurring only once. Material: naive CD8+ T cells sorted from blood. The origin of the receptors is a man aged 25-45 years in good health.

Points on this clone: The sample contains more than one DNA sequence encoding this CDR3. The rearrangement joins TRBV7-2 to TRBJ2-1; 11 bases map to TRBD2. In germline, CDR1 is SGHTA, CDR2 FQGNSA. V lost 1 base and J lost 8; bases outside the gene matches: 4. CDR3 length equals 15 residues. CDR3 nucleotides: TGTGCCAGCAGCTTAGTCCTAGCGGGAGGCCATGAGCAGTTCTTC. It is translated as CASSLVLAGGHEQFF.

The J gene is TRBJ2-3, the V gene TRBV5-6; TRBD2 aligns across 11 bases. Germline V gene sequence: CDR1 SGHDT, CDR2 YYEEEE. This CDR3 is built from 17 residues. Trimming removed 0 bases from V and 2 bases from J; junction bases left unmatched: 5. DNA of the CDR3: TGTGCCAGCAGCTTGGCCGGACTAGCGGGTTTCACAGATACGCAGTATTTT. This encodes CASSLAGLAGFTDTQYF.

The rearrangement links TRBV4-1 to TRBJ1-4, with no clear D. The CDR3 is 15 residues long. The V end lost 1 base, the J end lost 0 bases, and 6 bases lay between the germline ends. CDR1 is MGHRA, CDR2 YSYEKL, per germline. The CDR3 sequence: CASSQGRATNEKLFF. In DNA form, the CDR3 reads TGCGCCAGCAGCCAAGGAAGAGCAACTAATGAAAAACTGTTTTTT.

V is TRBV14 and J is TRBJ2-6; D not certain. Trimming removed 5 bases from V and 0 bases from J, with 8 bases in between. This CDR3 spans 15 amino acids. Germline-derived CDR1 and CDR2 are SGHDN and FVKESK. DNA for the CDR3: TGTGCCAGCAGCATACATAGCTCTGGGGCCAACGTCCTGACTTTC. It encodes CASSIHSSGANVLTF.

The V gene is TRBV28, the J gene TRBJ2-1; 9 bases are shared with TRBD2. The CDR3 length is 15 residues. In germline, CDR1 is MDHEN, CDR2 SYDVKM. With 1 base clipped from V and 8 bases from J, the junction kept 6 bases outside the gene matches. The DNA of the CDR3 is TGTGCCAGCAGTTTATACCCTAAGCGGGAGGATGAGCAGTTCTTC. The encoded protein is CASSLYPKREDEQFF.

This chain uses TRBV2 with TRBJ2-7; D is ambiguous. CDR1 and CDR2 from the germline V gene are SNHLY and FYNNEI. The CDR3 sequence is 13 residues long. V lost 6 bases and J 6 bases, leaving 15 bases between the germline ends. This chain's CDR3 is CASSRTNPLEQYF. The CDR3 DNA is TGTGCCAGCAGCCGAACTAACCCACTCGAGCAGTACTTC.

The chain joins TRBV7-3 to TRBJ2-6; D is perhaps TRBD1 or TRBD2 (5 bases each). V was pared by 3 bases and J by 0 bases, with 12 bases between. The CDR3 is 17 residues long. Germline CDR1 SGHTA, CDR2 FQGTGA. CDR3 in DNA: TGTGCCAGCAGCTTTTTTGGGGGTTCCTCTGGGGCCAACGTCCTGACTTTC. It specifies CASSFFGGSSGANVLTF.

The J gene is TRBJ2-7, the V gene TRBV7-9, with D possibly matching TRBD1 (6 bases). The CDR3 totals 15 residues. Germline V CDR1 and CDR2: SEHNR, FQNEAQ (reference sequence). The V end was cut by 4 bases, the J end by 6 bases, with 19 bases between. The CDR3: CASSSPDSPLGEQYF. The CDR3 DNA reads as TGTGCCAGCAGCTCCCCGGACAGTCCCCTAGGCGAGCAGTACTTC.

The chain has TRBV6-5 and TRBJ2-1; D remains ambiguous. The CDR3 sequence is 12 residues long. CDR1 is MNHEY and CDR2 is SVGAGI in the germline V gene. The V end lost 7 bases, the J end lost 0 bases, and 4 bases lay between the germline ends. The CDR3, as DNA: TGTGCCAGCATCAGCTCCTACAATGAGCAGTTCTTC. Translated: CASISSYNEQFF.

The CDR3 bases are TGTGCCACCAGCAGGGTAGCGGGAGCCGCAGATACGCAGTATTTT. As protein: CATSRVAGAADTQYF. The chain recombines TRBV15 with TRBJ2-3; 9 bases line up with TRBD2. This CDR3 is built from 15 residues. Germline V CDR1 and CDR2: LNHNV, YYDKDF (reference sequence). V was pared by 3 bases and J by 4 bases, with 5 bases of the junction left unmatched.

The chain links TRBV7-2 to TRBJ2-2, with D unclear. The CDR3 spans 13 residues. Deletions cut 5 bases from V and 4 bases from J, with 8 bases between. Germline-derived CDR1 and CDR2 are SGHTA and FQGNSA. The DNA for the CDR3 is TGTGCCAGCAGCCAAGTAAGCACCGGGGAGCTGTTTTTT. Residues: CASSQVSTGELFF.

The V gene is TRBV5-6, the J gene TRBJ2-7; D is unresolved. Germline V CDR1 and CDR2: SGHDT, YYEEEE. V was pared by 0 bases and J by 3 bases, with 7 bases between. The CDR3 totals 13 residues. The CDR3 nucleotides are TGTGCCAGCAGCTTGGCAGAGAACTACGAGCAGTACTTC. This gives the protein CASSLAENYEQYF.

The CDR3 loop is CASSLGVSTGNQETQYF. The CDR3 region has the DNA TGTGCCAGCAGCTTAGGGGTGTCCACGGGGAACCAAGAGACCCAGTACTTC. The V and J genes are TRBV11-2 and TRBJ2-5; a weak D match, TRBD2 (5 bases). Trimming stripped 1 base from V and 0 bases from J, with 15 bases between. The CDR3 covers 17 residues. Germline CDR1 is SGHAT and CDR2 is FQNNGV.

This clone appeared once. The chain is built from TRBV12-5 and TRBJ1-1, with a tentative D call TRBD1 (6 bases). There are 15 residues in the CDR3. The ends were cut back, 3 bases at V and 5 bases at J, with 16 bases in the middle. Per the germline V gene, CDR1 is LGHNT and CDR2 is FRNRAP. CDR3 protein: CASGFLAGDRTEAFF. CDR3 sequence (DNA): TGTGCTAGTGGTTTCCTGGCAGGGGACCGGACTGAAGCTTTCTTT.

The chain uses TRBV14 and TRBJ1-1; a possible D gene is TRBD1 (5 bases). The CDR3 extends over 17 amino acids. In germline, CDR1 is SGHDN, CDR2 FVKESK. Between the trimmed V and J ends, which lost 2 bases and 0 bases, there was a span of 16 bases. This CDR3 reads CASSQTGRNHMNTEAFF. CDR3 bases: TGTGCCAGCAGCCAAACGGGACGGAACCACATGAACACTGAAGCTTTCTTT.

The CDR3 here is CAISENLAGERRAGELFF. The CDR3 DNA reads TGTGCCATCAGTGAGAATTTAGCGGGAGAGAGGCGTGCCGGGGAGCTGTTTTTT. V is TRBV10-3 and J is TRBJ2-2; 9 bases line up with TRBD2. CDR1 is ENHRY, CDR2 SYGVKD, per germline. The CDR3 sequence is 18 residues long. Trimming cost V 2 bases and J 6 bases; bases outside gene matches: 13.

The rearrangement links TRBV19 to TRBJ1-2; the D gene is possibly TRBD1 (5 bases). CDR1 is LNHDA and CDR2 is SQIVND in the germline V gene (reference sequence). The ends were cut back, 4 bases at V and 0 bases at J, with 12 bases in the middle. CDR3 length: 15 amino acids. The DNA for the CDR3 is TGTGCCAGTAGTACCACAGGAGGCGCTAACTATGGCTACACCTTC. This translates into CASSTTGGANYGYTF. The full variable domain, rest sourced from reference TRBV19 and TRBJ1-2, is DGGITQSPKYLFRKEGQNVTLSCEQNLNHDAMYWYRQDPGQGLRLIYYSQIVNDFQKGDIAEGYSVSREKKESFPLTVTSAQKNPTAFYLCASSTTGGANYGYTFGSGTRLTVV.

The table lists this clone with a count of one. J is TRBJ2-7 and V is TRBV27, with D maybe TRBD2 (5 bases). Trimming took 4 bases from V and 0 from J, leaving 10 bases between them. CDR3 length: 14 residues. Germline V gives CDR1 MNHEY, CDR2 SMNVEV (reference sequence). CDR3 nucleotides: TGTGCCAGCAGTTCCTGGCTAGCCTCCTACGAGCAGTACTTC. This codes for CASSSWLASYEQYF.

This clone showed up just once. The chain employs TRBV2 and TRBJ1-2; weak D call: TRBD1 (5 bases). The germline V and J ends were trimmed by 3 bases and 7 bases, with 21 bases remaining between them. In germline, CDR1 is SNHLY, CDR2 FYNNEI. This CDR3 is built from 16 residues. In DNA, the CDR3 is TGTGCCAGCAGTGAGGGGCCGATCCTCTTTTTGGCTGGCTACACCTTC. Translation gives CASSEGPILFLAGYTF.

V and J are TRBV27 and TRBJ2-3; tentative D call: TRBD1 (6 bases). This CDR3 has 15 amino acids. Germline CDR1 reads MNHEY; CDR2 reads SMNVEV (reference sequence). V was shortened by 8 bases and J by 4 bases, with 19 bases between the two germline ends. The CDR3 nucleotides read TGTGCCAGCGGGACACCCCCCCAGGAGTCAGATACGCAGTATTTT. Translation gives CASGTPPQESDTQYF.

The chain carries TRBV2 and TRBJ2-7, with 10 bases aligning to TRBD1. The CDR3 runs 13 residues. With 11 bases clipped from V and 2 bases from J, the junction kept 6 bases outside the gene matches. Germline V CDR1 and CDR2: SNHLY, FYNNEI. In DNA, the CDR3 is TGTGCCGGACGGACAGGGGGGACCTACGAGCAGTACTTC. This codes for CAGRTGGTYEQYF.

This chain uses TRBV27 with TRBJ1-5; 11 positions match TRBD1. The CDR3 sequence is 14 residues long. The trim removed 10 bases at V and 9 bases at J, leaving 11 bases unmatched. Germline V gives CDR1 MNHEY, CDR2 SMNVEV (reference sequence). CDR3 residues: CATGQGAGRRPQHF. CDR3 DNA sequence: TGTGCCACTGGACAGGGGGCCGGTAGGCGGCCCCAGCATTTT.

This sequence joins TRBV2 and TRBJ1-2, with no clear D. Germline V lookup: CDR1 SNHLY, CDR2 FYNNEI. The CDR3 is 13 residues long. Trimming removed 4 bases at V and 0 bases at J, with 6 bases between. As DNA, the CDR3 is TGTGCCAGCAGTGGGAGAACTAACTATGGCTACACCTTC. Its translation is CASSGRTNYGYTF.

The rearrangement uses TRBV2 and TRBJ2-7, with TRBD1 matching over 9 bases. The V segment lost 10 bases and the J segment 5 bases; nucleotides outside the gene matches: 6. There are 12 residues in the CDR3. Germline V gene lookup returns CDR1 SNHLY and CDR2 FYNNEI. The CDR3 bases are TGTGCCAACAGGGGGCGGTTCGACGAGCAGTACTTC. As protein: CANRGRFDEQYF.

This chain joins TRBV5-1 and TRBJ2-1, with unresolved D. Trimming pared 3 bases from V and 5 bases from J, leaving 15 bases between. Germline lookup yields CDR1 SGHRS and CDR2 YFSETQ. The CDR3 runs 15 residues. The CDR3 sequence: CASSSLMGGNNEQFF. DNA of the CDR3: TGCGCCAGCAGCTCTCTAATGGGCGGAAACAATGAGCAGTTCTTC.